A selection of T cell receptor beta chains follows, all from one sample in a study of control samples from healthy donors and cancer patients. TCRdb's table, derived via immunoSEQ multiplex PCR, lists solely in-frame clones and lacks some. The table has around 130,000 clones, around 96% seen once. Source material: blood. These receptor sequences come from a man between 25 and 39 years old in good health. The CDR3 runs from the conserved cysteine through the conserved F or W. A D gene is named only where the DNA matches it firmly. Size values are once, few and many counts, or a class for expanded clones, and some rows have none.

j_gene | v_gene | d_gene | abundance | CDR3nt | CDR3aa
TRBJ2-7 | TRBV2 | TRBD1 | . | TGTGCCAGCACCACTCGACAGGGCTACGAGCAGTACTTC | CASTTRQGYEQYF
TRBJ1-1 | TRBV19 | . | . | TGTGCCGCCGGTTCGGGGCCGAACACTGAAGCTTTCTTT | CAAGSGPNTEAFF
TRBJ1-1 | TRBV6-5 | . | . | TGTGCCAGCAGTTATTCTGGCCGATCGAACACTGAAGCTTTCTTT | CASSYSGRSNTEAFF
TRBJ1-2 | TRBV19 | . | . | TGTGCCAGTAGTCTATCGGACCTGCCCCAAAACTACTACACCTTC | CASSLSDLPQNYYTF
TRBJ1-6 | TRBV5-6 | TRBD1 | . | TGTGCCAGCAGCCGAGCCGGGACAGGGTTTGATTCACCCCTCCACTTT | CASSRAGTGFDSPLHF
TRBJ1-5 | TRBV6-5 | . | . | TGTGCCAGCAGTCGGGGGGCGGACAATCAGCCCCAGCATTTT | CASSRGADNQPQHF
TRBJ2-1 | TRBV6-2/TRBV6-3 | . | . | TGTGCCAGCAGTCGGGCCAGCTCCTACAATGAGCAGTTCTTC | CASSRASSYNEQFF
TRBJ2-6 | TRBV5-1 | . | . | TGCGCCAGCAGCTCTCTACACTCTGGGGCCAACGTCCTGACTTTC | CASSSLHSGANVLTF
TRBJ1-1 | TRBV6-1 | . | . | TGTGCCAGCAGTGAAGCAGAGAACACTGAAGCTTTCTTT | CASSEAENTEAFF
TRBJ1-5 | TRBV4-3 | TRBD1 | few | TGCGCCAGCAGCCATCGACAGGGGCATCAGCCCCAGCATTTT | CASSHRQGHQPQHF
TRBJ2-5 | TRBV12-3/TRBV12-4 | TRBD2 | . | TGTGCCAGCAGATATAGGGGAGGGGAGACCCAGTACTTC | CASRYRGGETQYF
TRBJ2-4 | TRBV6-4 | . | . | TGTGCCAGTTACCGGCATCTCAGGGACATTCAGTACTTC | CASYRHLRDIQYF
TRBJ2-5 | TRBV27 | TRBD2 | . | TGTGCCAGCAGTCAGCCAACTAGCGGGGGGCAAGAGACCCAGTACTTC | CASSQPTSGGQETQYF
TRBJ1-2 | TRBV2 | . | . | TGTGCCAGCCTAGGGCAGGGAAGAGGCTACACCTTC | CASLGQGRGYTF
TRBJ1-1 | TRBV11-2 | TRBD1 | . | TGTGCCAGCAGCGCAGACAGGGGCACTGAAGCTTTCTTT | CASSADRGTEAFF
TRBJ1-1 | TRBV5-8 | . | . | TGTGCCAGCAGCTCAATAATCGCTGAAGCTTTCTTT | CASSSIIAEAFF
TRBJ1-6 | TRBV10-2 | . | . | TGCGCCAGCTCCCGGACACCGAATAATTCACCCCTCCACTTT | CASSRTPNNSPLHF
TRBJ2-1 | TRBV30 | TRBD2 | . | TGTGCCTGGAGGGCGGGGGCCCGGGAGGGGCAGTTCTTC | CAWRAGAREGQFF
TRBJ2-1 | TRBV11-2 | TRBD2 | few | TGTGCCAGCAGCCTGCTGGCGGGGGAGTACAATGAGCAGTTCTTC | CASSLLAGEYNEQFF
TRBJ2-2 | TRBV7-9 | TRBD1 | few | TGTGCCAGCAGCCTCAGACAGGGGAACACCGGGGAGCTGTTTTTT | CASSLRQGNTGELFF
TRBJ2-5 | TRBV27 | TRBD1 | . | TGTGCCAGCAGTTCCAGGGGGCTCTTGGAGACCCAGTACTTC | CASSSRGLLETQYF
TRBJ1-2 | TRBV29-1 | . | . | TGCAGCGCATACAGGGTTAACTATGGCTACACCTTC | CSAYRVNYGYTF
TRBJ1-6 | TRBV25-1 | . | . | TGTGCCAGCAGCCCGCGGTCGGTTAATTCACCCCTCCACTTT | CASSPRSVNSPLHF
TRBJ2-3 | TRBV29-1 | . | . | TGCAGCGTCCGGGGGAAGGGTGGCACAGATACGCAGTATTTT | CSVRGKGGTDTQYF
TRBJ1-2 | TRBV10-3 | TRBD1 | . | TGTGCCATCAGTGAGTCGGGGACAGGGATCTATGGCTACACCTTC | CAISESGTGIYGYTF
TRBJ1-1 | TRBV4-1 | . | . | TGCGCCAGCAGCCAAGAGTGGGACAAGGAAGCTTTCTTT | CASSQEWDKEAFF
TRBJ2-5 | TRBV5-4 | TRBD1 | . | TGTGCCAGCAGCTTGCAACAGGGGAAGACCCAGTACTTC | CASSLQQGKTQYF
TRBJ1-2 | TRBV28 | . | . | TGTGCCAGCTCAGCTCCCGGGGCCCCCTATGGCTACACCTTC | CASSAPGAPYGYTF
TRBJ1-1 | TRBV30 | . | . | TGTGCCTGGAACACCGGGGGCACTGAAGCTTTCTTT | CAWNTGGTEAFF
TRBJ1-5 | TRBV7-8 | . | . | TGTGCCAGCAGCTTAGGTTCGGGAATATACAATCAGCCCCAGCATTTT | CASSLGSGIYNQPQHF
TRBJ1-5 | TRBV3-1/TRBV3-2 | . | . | TGTGCCAGCAGCCAAGCACCGGGGGCCAGCAATCAGCCCCAGCATTTT | CASSQAPGASNQPQHF
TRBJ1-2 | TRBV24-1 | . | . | TGTGCCACCAGTCCGGGACACCGGGCGGGCGTGGTTGGCTACACCTTC | CATSPGHRAGVVGYTF
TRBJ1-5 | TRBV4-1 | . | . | TGCGCCAGCAGCCCTGGGGGTCGGTTTCAGCCCCAGCATTTT | CASSPGGRFQPQHF
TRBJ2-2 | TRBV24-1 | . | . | TGTGCCACCAGTGCAAACAGCGGGGAGCTGTTTTTT | CATSANSGELFF
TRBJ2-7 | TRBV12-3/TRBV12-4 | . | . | TGTGCCAGCGGATTTCCCGAGCAGTACTTC | CASGFPEQYF